The 5 T cell receptor beta chains in this list originate from one sample, sequenced in a study of shared clonotypes between healthy human individuals. Profiled with immunoSEQ multiplex PCR; TCRdb holds only in-frame clones, not every one. The sample holds about 2.4 million clones; approximately 94% are singletons and the top ten take approximately 0.37%. The sequenced sample consisted of naive CD4+ T cells from PBMCs. The subset denotes: CD45RA+ positively selected. The receptors derive from a man aged 18 to 30 in good health. Some clones in this sample may be carry-over from other donors' samples.

As to this clone: The sample has other DNA sequences that encode this CDR3 too. This chain links TRBV18 with TRBJ1-2, with a possible D match to TRBD1 (5 bases). The germline CDR1 and CDR2 sequences are KGHSH and LQKENI. V was trimmed by 0 bases and J by 5 bases, leaving 10 bases between them. The CDR3 consists of 14 residues. The CDR3 bases are TGTGCCAGCTCACCACCGGGTAGGGGATATGGCTACACCTTC. Encoded protein: CASSPPGRGYGYTF.

The chain has TRBV18 and TRBJ1-1, with TRBD1 identical over 9 bases. Germline assignment: CDR1 KGHSH and CDR2 LQKENI. The CDR3 is 12 residues long. The V and J ends lost 6 bases and 11 bases, in that order; junction bases with no gene match: 7. CDR3 in amino acids: CASSLQGALAFF. CDR3 sequence (DNA): TGTGCCAGCTCCCTACAGGGGGCTCTGGCTTTCTTT.

CDR3 sequence reads: CSAPRTAGYTF. The CDR3, as DNA: TGCAGTGCTCCCAGGACAGCCGGCTACACCTTC. The chain recombines TRBV20-1 with TRBJ1-2; TRBD1 is a possible D gene (6 bases). The germline V and J ends were trimmed by 5 bases and 8 bases, with 12 bases remaining between them. The CDR3 consists of 11 residues. CDR1 DFQATT and CDR2 SNEGSKA come from the germline V gene (reference sequence).

The V call is TRBV19, the J call TRBJ2-4; no definite D call. Deletions cut 0 bases from V and 2 bases from J, with 8 bases between. This CDR3 contains 15 residues. CDR1 is LNHDA and CDR2 is SQIVND in the germline V gene (reference sequence). The CDR3 protein is CASSIEDPSKNIQYF. DNA for the CDR3: TGTGCCAGTAGTATAGAGGACCCCTCCAAAAACATTCAGTACTTC.

The rearrangement links TRBV5-1 to TRBJ1-1, with D tentatively TRBD1 (5 bases). V was pared by 2 bases and J by 2 bases, with 13 bases between. The CDR3 has 15 amino acids. Per the germline V gene, CDR1 is SGHRS and CDR2 is YFSETQ. CDR3 in DNA: TGCGCCAGCAGCTTCTCCGGGGGTGCTAACACTGAAGCTTTCTTT. Translation: CASSFSGGANTEAFF.